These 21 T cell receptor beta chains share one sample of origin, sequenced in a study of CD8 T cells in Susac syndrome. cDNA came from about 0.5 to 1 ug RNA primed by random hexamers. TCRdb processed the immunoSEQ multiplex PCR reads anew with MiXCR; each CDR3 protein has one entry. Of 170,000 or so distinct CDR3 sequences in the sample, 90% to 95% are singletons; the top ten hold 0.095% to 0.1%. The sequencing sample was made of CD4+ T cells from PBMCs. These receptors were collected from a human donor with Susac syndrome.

For the CDR3, the DNA is TGTGCCAGCAGCTTAGTTTTGACTGAAGCTTTCTTT. Its translation: CASSLVLTEAFF. The chain couples TRBV7-8 to TRBJ1-1; D is unresolved. The V gene's germline CDR1 is SGHVS and CDR2 FQNEAQ. The CDR3 spans 12 residues. Deletions cut 1 base from V and 5 bases from J, with 5 bases between.

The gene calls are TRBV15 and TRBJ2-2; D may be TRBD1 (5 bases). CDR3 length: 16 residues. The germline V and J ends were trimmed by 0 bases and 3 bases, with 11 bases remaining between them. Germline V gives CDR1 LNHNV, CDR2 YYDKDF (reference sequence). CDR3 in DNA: TGTGCCACCAGCAGAGATTTGGGGCGTCACACCGGGGAGCTGTTTTTT. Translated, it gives CATSRDLGRHTGELFF. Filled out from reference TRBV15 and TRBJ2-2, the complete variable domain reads DAMVIQNPRYQVTQFGKPVTLSCSQTLNHNVMYWYQQKSSQAPKLLFHYYDKDFNNEADTPDNFQSRRPNTSFCFLDIRSPGLGDTAMYLCATSRDLGRHTGELFFGEGSRLTVL.

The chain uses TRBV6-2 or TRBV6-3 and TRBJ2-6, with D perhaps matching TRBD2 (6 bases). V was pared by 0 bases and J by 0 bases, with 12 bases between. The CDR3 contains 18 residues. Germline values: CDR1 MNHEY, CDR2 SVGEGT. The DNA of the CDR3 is TGTGCCAGCAGTTACTCTCTCGGAGGGACCTCTGGGGCCAACGTCCTGACTTTC. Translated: CASSYSLGGTSGANVLTF.

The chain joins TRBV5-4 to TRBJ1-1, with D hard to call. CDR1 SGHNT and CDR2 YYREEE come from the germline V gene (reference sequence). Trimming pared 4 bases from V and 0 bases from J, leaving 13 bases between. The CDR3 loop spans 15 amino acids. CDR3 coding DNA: TGTGCCAGCAGCCCGGGAGGACGCATGAACACTGAAGCTTTCTTT. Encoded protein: CASSPGGRMNTEAFF.

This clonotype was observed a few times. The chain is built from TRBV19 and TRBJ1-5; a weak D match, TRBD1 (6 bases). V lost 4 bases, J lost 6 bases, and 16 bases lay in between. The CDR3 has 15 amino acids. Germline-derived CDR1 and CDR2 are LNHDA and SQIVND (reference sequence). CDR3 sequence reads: CASSTGRTEGQPQHF. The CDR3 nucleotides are TGTGCCAGTAGTACAGGAAGGACAGAGGGTCAGCCCCAGCATTTT.

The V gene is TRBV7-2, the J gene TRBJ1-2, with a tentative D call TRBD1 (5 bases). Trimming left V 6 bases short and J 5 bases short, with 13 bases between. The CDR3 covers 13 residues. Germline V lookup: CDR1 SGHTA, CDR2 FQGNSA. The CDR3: CASSYTREYGYTF. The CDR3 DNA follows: TGTGCCAGCAGTTATACCAGGGAGTATGGCTACACCTTC.

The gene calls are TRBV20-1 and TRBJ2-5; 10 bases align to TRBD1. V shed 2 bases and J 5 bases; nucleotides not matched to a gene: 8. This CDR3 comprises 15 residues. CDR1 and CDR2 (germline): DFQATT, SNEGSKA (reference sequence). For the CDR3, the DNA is TGCAGTGCTAGATCCGGGACAGGGGATGGGGAGACCCAGTACTTC. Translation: CSARSGTGDGETQYF.

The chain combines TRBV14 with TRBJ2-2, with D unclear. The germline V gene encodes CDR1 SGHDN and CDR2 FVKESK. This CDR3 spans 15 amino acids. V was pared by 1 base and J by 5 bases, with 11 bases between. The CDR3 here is CASSQALFGTGELFF. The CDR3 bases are TGTGCCAGCAGCCAAGCCTTGTTCGGGACCGGGGAGCTGTTTTTT. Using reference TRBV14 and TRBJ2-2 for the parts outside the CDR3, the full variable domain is EAGVTQFPSHSVIEKGQTVTLRCDPISGHDNLYWYRRVMGKEIKFLLHFVKESKQDESGMPNNRFLAERTGGTYSTLKVQPAELEDSGVYFCASSQALFGTGELFFGEGSRLTVL.

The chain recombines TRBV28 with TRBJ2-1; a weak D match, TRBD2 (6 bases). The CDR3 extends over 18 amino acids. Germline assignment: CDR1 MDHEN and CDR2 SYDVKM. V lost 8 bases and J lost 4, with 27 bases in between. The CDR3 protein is CASGSGTSSRPEYNEQFF. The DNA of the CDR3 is TGTGCCAGCGGTAGCGGAACGTCCAGCCGTCCTGAATACAATGAGCAGTTCTTC.

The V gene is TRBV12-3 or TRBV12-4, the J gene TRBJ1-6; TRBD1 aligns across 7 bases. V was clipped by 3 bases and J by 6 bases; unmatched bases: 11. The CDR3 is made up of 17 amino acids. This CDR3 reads CASSFLLDRNFNSPLHF. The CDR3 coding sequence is TGTGCCAGCAGTTTCCTTTTGGACAGGAACTTTAATTCACCCCTCCACTTT.

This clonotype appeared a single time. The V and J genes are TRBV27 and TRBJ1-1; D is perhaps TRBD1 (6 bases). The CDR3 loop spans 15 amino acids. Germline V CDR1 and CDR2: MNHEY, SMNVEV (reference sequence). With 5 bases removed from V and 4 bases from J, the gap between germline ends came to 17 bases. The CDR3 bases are TGTGCCAGCAGTCCCTACAGGGTTCAGGGCACTGAAGCTTTCTTT. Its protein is CASSPYRVQGTEAFF.

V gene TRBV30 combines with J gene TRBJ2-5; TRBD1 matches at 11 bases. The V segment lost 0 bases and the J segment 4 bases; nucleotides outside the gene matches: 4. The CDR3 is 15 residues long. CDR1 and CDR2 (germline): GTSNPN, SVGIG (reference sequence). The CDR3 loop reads CAWSVWDRGLETQYF. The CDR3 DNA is TGTGCCTGGAGTGTATGGGACAGGGGGTTAGAGACCCAGTACTTC.

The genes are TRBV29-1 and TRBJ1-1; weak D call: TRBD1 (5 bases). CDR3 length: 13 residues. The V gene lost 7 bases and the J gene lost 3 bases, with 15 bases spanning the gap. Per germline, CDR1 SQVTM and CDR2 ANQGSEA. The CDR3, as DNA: TGCAGCGCCCGCGGGGGAGGGGACACTGAAGCTTTCTTT. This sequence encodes CSARGGGDTEAFF. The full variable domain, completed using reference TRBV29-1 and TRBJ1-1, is SAVISQKPSRDICQRGTSLTIQCQVDSQVTMMFWYRQQPGQSLTLIATANQGSEATYESGFVIDKFPISRPNLTFSTLTVSNMSPEDSSIYLCSARGGGDTEAFFGQGTRLTVV.

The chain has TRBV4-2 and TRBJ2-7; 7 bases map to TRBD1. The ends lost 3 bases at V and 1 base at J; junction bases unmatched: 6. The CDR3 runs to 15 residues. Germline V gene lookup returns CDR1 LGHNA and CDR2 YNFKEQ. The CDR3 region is CASSHIRQGSYEQYF. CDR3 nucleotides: TGTGCCAGCAGCCATATCAGACAGGGTTCCTACGAGCAGTACTTC.

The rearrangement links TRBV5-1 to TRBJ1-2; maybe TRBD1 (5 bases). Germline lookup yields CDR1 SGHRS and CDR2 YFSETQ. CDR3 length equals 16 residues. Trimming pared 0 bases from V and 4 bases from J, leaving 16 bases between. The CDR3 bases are TGCGCCAGCAGCTTGGATCCGGGAATCGGGACCTATGGCTACACCTTC. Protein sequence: CASSLDPGIGTYGYTF.

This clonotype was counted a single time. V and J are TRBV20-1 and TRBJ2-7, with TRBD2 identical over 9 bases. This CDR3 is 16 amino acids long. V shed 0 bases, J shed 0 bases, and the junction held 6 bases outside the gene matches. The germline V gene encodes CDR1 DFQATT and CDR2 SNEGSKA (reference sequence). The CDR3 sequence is CSARDRLAVTSYEQYF. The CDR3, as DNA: TGCAGTGCTAGAGACCGACTAGCGGTGACCTCCTACGAGCAGTACTTC.

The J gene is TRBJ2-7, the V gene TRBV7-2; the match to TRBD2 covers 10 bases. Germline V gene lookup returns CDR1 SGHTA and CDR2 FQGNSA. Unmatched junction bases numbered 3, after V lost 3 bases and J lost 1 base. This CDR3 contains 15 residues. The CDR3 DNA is TGTGCCAGCAGCTTCCAACTAGCGGGATCCTACGAGCAGTACTTC. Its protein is CASSFQLAGSYEQYF.

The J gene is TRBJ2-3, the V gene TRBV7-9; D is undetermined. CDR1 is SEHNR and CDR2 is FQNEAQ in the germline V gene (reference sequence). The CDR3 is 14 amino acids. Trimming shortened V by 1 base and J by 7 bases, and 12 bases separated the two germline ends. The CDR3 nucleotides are TGTGCCAGCAGCTTAGAGCTTTTGGGGAATACGCAGTATTTT. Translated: CASSLELLGNTQYF.

CDR3 sequence: CASSVRDRAQETQYF. In DNA form, the CDR3 reads TGTGCCAGCAGCGTCCGGGACAGGGCGCAAGAGACCCAGTACTTC. The genes are TRBV5-4 and TRBJ2-5, with TRBD1 matching 9 bases. The CDR3 runs 15 residues. Germline loops: CDR1 SGHNT, CDR2 YYREEE (reference sequence). With V trimmed by 4 bases and J by 2 bases, 6 bases remained unmatched.

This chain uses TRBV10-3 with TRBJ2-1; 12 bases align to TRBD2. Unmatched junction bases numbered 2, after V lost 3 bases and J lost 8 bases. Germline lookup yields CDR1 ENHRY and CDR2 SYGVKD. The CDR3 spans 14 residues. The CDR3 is CAISDRLAGDEQFF. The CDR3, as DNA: TGTGCCATCAGTGACAGACTAGCGGGAGATGAGCAGTTCTTC.

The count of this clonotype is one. The CDR3 loop reads CASSQKAGGGYNEQFF. The CDR3 DNA follows: TGTGCCAGCAGCCAAAAAGCGGGAGGAGGTTACAATGAGCAGTTCTTC. The chain recombines TRBV3-1 with TRBJ2-1; 9 nucleotides align to TRBD2. With 2 bases clipped from V and 4 bases from J, the junction kept 6 bases outside the gene matches. CDR3 length equals 16 residues. The germline CDR1 and CDR2 sequences are LGHDT and YNNKEL (reference sequence).